This TCR beta chain was identified in a study of CD8 T cells in ankylosing spondylitis. The germline V gene encodes CDR1 DFQATT and CDR2 SNEGSKA (reference sequence). Deletions cut 5 bases from V and 0 bases from J, with 14 bases between. The CDR3 loop spans 15 amino acids. Quantitative molecular-barcoded 5'-RACE generated the TCR beta libraries. One entry per CDR3 protein, called by TCRdb with MiXCR from the 5' RACE reads. This sample carries over 450,000 distinct CDR3 sequences, about 13% of them seen once, and the ten largest clones take almost 7%. The study's findings and limits: There was reportedly significant enrichment of clones that were disease-linked in matched ankylosing spondylitis synovial fluid. Certain motif variants had earlier appeared in reactive arthritis synovial fluid and blood. Peripheral blood held disease-linked clones only at relatively low frequency, and these were CD8+. Fewer than ten highly homologous variants made up a TCR beta motif that seemed to typify ankylosing spondylitis blood.

This clonotype appeared a few times. Its antigen is currently unknown. The sequencing input was blood, either unsorted or a sorted T cell fraction (not recorded which). The rearrangement links TRBV20-1 to TRBJ2-1, with D possibly TRBD2 on 5 matching bases. The TCR was taken from a male donor with ankylosing spondylitis. The CDR3 reads CSAPQDFISYNEQFF. Written as DNA, the CDR3 is TGCAGTGCTCCCCAGGACTTTATCTCCTACAATGAGCAGTTCTTC.